These 24 T cell receptor beta chains share one sample of origin, sequenced in a study of cytomegalovirus exposure and HLA in healthy donors. Primers included in the PCR were 60 Vbeta and 13 Jbeta primers. Libraries were prepared by immunoSEQ multiplex PCR; TCRdb keeps only in-frame clonotypes and omits some of them. Seen here are 65,000 to 90,000 clones, 76% observed once, and the top ten hold 3%. Sequencing was done on a sample of PBMCs. The receptors here all came from a man aged 40-50 years in good health and CMV-seronegative.

This chain links TRBV6-4 with TRBJ2-3; D possibly corresponds to TRBD1 (6 bases). This CDR3 contains 15 residues. V was pared by 6 bases and J by 0 bases, with 13 bases between. Per the germline V gene, CDR1 is MRHNA and CDR2 is SNTAGT. The CDR3 spells CASRGRDTSTDTQYF. The DNA for the CDR3 is TGTGCCAGCAGAGGCAGGGACACTAGCACAGATACGCAGTATTTT.

This chain's CDR3 is CASRLHGVTGEQYF. The CDR3 nucleotides are TGTGCCAGCCGCCTTCACGGGGTGACGGGGGAGCAGTACTTC. The chain carries TRBV13 and TRBJ2-7, with D perhaps TRBD2 (5 bases). Deletions cut 8 bases from V and 7 bases from J, with 21 bases between. CDR3 length equals 14 residues. In germline, CDR1 is PRHDT, CDR2 FYEKMQ (reference sequence).

This sequence joins TRBV28 and TRBJ2-2, with D possibly being TRBD2 (5 bases). The CDR3 spans 12 residues. V was pared by 2 bases and J by 8 bases, with 6 bases between. Per the germline V gene, CDR1 is MDHEN and CDR2 is SYDVKM. CDR3 nucleotide sequence: TGTGCCAGCAGTTTACCGGGAGGGGAGCTGTTTTTT. It translates to CASSLPGGELFF.

The chain has TRBV2 and TRBJ1-3; weak D call: TRBD1 (6 bases). The ends were cut back, 10 bases at V and 3 bases at J, with 10 bases in the middle. The CDR3 runs to 12 residues. Germline values: CDR1 SNHLY, CDR2 FYNNEI. CDR3 loop: CAITRGGNTIYF. The DNA of the CDR3 is TGTGCCATAACCAGGGGTGGAAACACCATATATTTT.

The rearrangement uses TRBV4-3 and TRBJ1-1; D might be TRBD1 (6 bases). The CDR3 runs 15 residues. V gave up 4 bases and J gave up 4 bases, with 16 bases separating them. Germline CDR1 and CDR2: LGHNA and YSLEER. CDR3 loop: CASSPSQGRVTEAFF. DNA of the CDR3: TGCGCCAGCAGCCCGTCCCAGGGGAGAGTCACTGAAGCTTTCTTT.

This clone was seen a handful of times. The rearrangement links TRBV5-4 to TRBJ2-1, with 10 bases lining up with TRBD2. Looked up from germline, CDR1 is SGHNT and CDR2 is YYREEE (reference sequence). The CDR3 has 17 amino acids. J was trimmed by 5 bases and V by 4 bases; bases with no gene match: 12. The CDR3 coding sequence is TGTGCCAGCAGCCTACTCAGCGGGGGGGCCGAGAACAATGAGCAGTTCTTC. Translated: CASSLLSGGAENNEQFF.

The gene calls are TRBV6-1 and TRBJ1-5, with D perhaps matching TRBD1 (5 bases). This CDR3 comprises 14 residues. V gave up 7 bases and J gave up 7 bases, with 17 bases separating them. Germline CDR1 and CDR2: MNHNS and SASEGT. CDR3 nucleotide sequence: TGTGCCAGCAAAGGGGCCCGAGTTGGCCAGCCCCAGCATTTT. Translated: CASKGARVGQPQHF.

The rearrangement joins TRBV4-1 to TRBJ2-3; possible D gene TRBD2, 5 bases. CDR1 and CDR2 (germline): MGHRA, YSYEKL. The CDR3 covers 15 residues. Trimming took 1 base from V and 2 from J, leaving 10 bases between them. The CDR3 DNA follows: TGCGCCAGCAGCCAAGTAGGACTGGCCACAGATACGCAGTATTTT. Translating gives CASSQVGLATDTQYF.

The chain has TRBV6-5 and TRBJ2-2; TRBD1 matches 10 bases. The germline CDR1 and CDR2 sequences are MNHEY and SVGAGI. The ends lost 7 bases at V and 11 bases at J; junction bases unmatched: 13. The CDR3 runs to 15 residues. The DNA for the CDR3 is TGTGCCAGCATCTCCACTACAGACAGGGGGCGAGAGCTGTTTTTT. Translating gives CASISTTDRGRELFF.

The CDR3 sequence: CASSIRTGTSPLHF. CDR3 coding DNA: TGTGCCAGTAGTATTAGGACAGGGACTTCACCCCTCCACTTT. The chain carries TRBV19 and TRBJ1-6; TRBD1 agrees at 8 bases. The CDR3 totals 14 residues. Losses at the gene ends were 3 bases for V and 9 bases for J; bases not matched to a gene: 4. Germline values: CDR1 LNHDA, CDR2 SQIVND (reference sequence).

The rearrangement uses TRBV19 and TRBJ1-3; D gene unclear. The germline V and J ends were trimmed by 5 bases and 2 bases, with 13 bases remaining between them. This CDR3 has 15 residues. Germline V CDR1 and CDR2: LNHDA, SQIVND (reference sequence). The CDR3 nucleotides are TGTGCCAGTAGTCCACTCTCTGGAGCTGGAAACACCATATATTTT. Translating it yields CASSPLSGAGNTIYF.

The rearrangement joins TRBV7-2 to TRBJ2-3, with a weak D call TRBD2 (6 bases). Per germline, CDR1 SGHTA and CDR2 FQGNSA. The length of the CDR3 is 18 residues. Trimming removed 7 bases at V and 1 base at J, with 24 bases between. CDR3 DNA: TGTGCCAGCAAGACCACCTTCGGAGCGGGTGGACGCACAGATACGCAGTATTTT. This gives the protein CASKTTFGAGGRTDTQYF. Variable domain in full (rest from reference TRBV7-2 and TRBJ2-3): GAGVSQSPSNKVTEKGKDVELRCDPISGHTALYWYRQSLGQGLEFLIYFQGNSAPDKSGLPSDRFSAERTGGSVSTLTIQRTQQEDSAVYLCASKTTFGAGGRTDTQYFGPGTRLTVL.

This clone occurred once. J is TRBJ2-7 and V is TRBV7-9; 8 bases line up with TRBD2. Germline CDR1 reads SEHNR; CDR2 reads FQNEAQ (reference sequence). J lost 2 bases, V lost 8 bases, and 5 bases had no gene match. This CDR3 has 13 amino acids. CDR3 amino acids: CASGGGSTYEQYF. Written as DNA, the CDR3 is TGTGCCAGCGGCGGGGGGTCGACCTACGAGCAGTACTTC.

This chain joins TRBV29-1 and TRBJ2-7; D might be TRBD2 (5 bases). CDR1 is SQVTM and CDR2 is ANQGSEA in the germline V gene. The germline V and J ends were trimmed by 8 bases and 2 bases, with 22 bases remaining between them. The CDR3 runs 15 residues. The CDR3: CSIFQSGRGTYEQYF. DNA for the CDR3: TGCAGCATCTTCCAAAGCGGCCGCGGAACCTACGAGCAGTACTTC.

This clone showed up just once. DNA of the CDR3: TGTGCCAGCAGCTTGAAGGGGGACAGGGCGTACGAGCAGTACTTC. Its translation: CASSLKGDRAYEQYF. The V gene is TRBV5-6, the J gene TRBJ2-7; 9 positions agree with TRBD1. The CDR3 covers 15 residues. After removal of 1 base from V and 4 bases from J, the junction contained 6 bases not matched to a gene. The germline gives CDR1 SGHDT, CDR2 YYEEEE.

This clone was seen once. V usage is TRBV2 and J usage is TRBJ2-7; 7 positions agree with TRBD1. V trimming: 4 bases; J trimming: 4 bases; junction bases outside the gene matches: 13. CDR3 size: 16 residues. The V gene's germline CDR1 is SNHLY and CDR2 FYNNEI. CDR3 residues: CASSATSGTVLYEQYF. For the CDR3, the DNA is TGTGCCAGCAGTGCAACTTCCGGGACAGTTTTATACGAGCAGTACTTC. The full variable domain, with the rest looked up from reference TRBV2 and TRBJ2-7, is EPEVTQTPSHQVTQMGQEVILRCVPISNHLYFYWYRQILGQKVEFLVSFYNNEISEKSEIFDDQFSVERPDGSNFTLKIRSTKLEDSAMYFCASSATSGTVLYEQYFGPGTRLTVT.

This chain links TRBV7-2 with TRBJ2-7; maybe TRBD1 (6 bases). The germline V gene encodes CDR1 SGHTA and CDR2 FQGNSA. The CDR3 is 15 residues long. The V and J ends lost 2 bases and 3 bases respectively, with 14 bases between them. This CDR3 is CASSLQQGGIYEQYF. CDR3 bases: TGTGCCAGCAGCTTACAACAGGGTGGTATCTACGAGCAGTACTTC.

The rearrangement uses TRBV5-1 and TRBJ1-4; 7 positions match TRBD1. V was clipped by 0 bases and J by 4 bases; unmatched bases: 6. Germline V CDR1 and CDR2: SGHRS, YFSETQ. This CDR3 comprises 16 residues. CDR3 nucleotide sequence: TGCGCCAGCAGCTTGGGGCTACAGGGGAGTAATGAAAAACTGTTTTTT. It translates to CASSLGLQGSNEKLFF.

This rearrangement joins TRBV19 to TRBJ2-7; 9 nucleotides agree with TRBD1. Per germline, CDR1 LNHDA and CDR2 SQIVND (reference sequence). V lost 7 bases, J lost 5 bases, and 6 bases stayed unmatched. The CDR3 is 13 amino acids. The CDR3 loop reads CASTVTGGHEQYF. The CDR3 DNA reads TGTGCCAGTACCGTGACAGGGGGGCACGAGCAGTACTTC.

This clone was observed a few times. This chain connects TRBV4-1 to TRBJ1-2; the D gene is possibly TRBD1 (5 bases). Trimming left V 1 base short and J 0 bases short, with 15 bases between. CDR1 and CDR2 from the germline V gene are MGHRA and YSYEKL. The CDR3 contains 17 residues. The CDR3 spells CASSQVGRGVANYGYTF. DNA of the CDR3: TGCGCCAGCAGCCAAGTAGGGCGGGGGGTAGCTAACTATGGCTACACCTTC.

This clone was counted only a few times. The chain is built from TRBV5-4 and TRBJ1-2; 12 bases fit TRBD1. Germline V gene lookup returns CDR1 SGHNT and CDR2 YYREEE (reference sequence). The CDR3 runs to 13 residues. The J segment lost 14 bases and the V segment lost 4 bases, leaving 9 bases of the junction unmatched. The CDR3 coding sequence is TGTGCCAGCAGCAGCCGGGACAGGGGGCCCCCGACCTTC. This sequence encodes CASSSRDRGPPTF.

In its sample, this clone was seen a few times. The V call is TRBV19, the J call TRBJ2-7; D remains unclear. Trimming took off 5 bases at V and 2 bases at J, with 16 bases between the two ends. The CDR3 loop spans 15 amino acids. The V gene's germline CDR1 is LNHDA and CDR2 SQIVND (reference sequence). This CDR3 is CASSVDTAPTYEQYF. The CDR3 coding sequence is TGTGCCAGTAGTGTCGACACCGCACCCACCTACGAGCAGTACTTC. Variable domain in full (rest from reference TRBV19 and TRBJ2-7): DGGITQSPKYLFRKEGQNVTLSCEQNLNHDAMYWYRQDPGQGLRLIYYSQIVNDFQKGDIAEGYSVSREKKESFPLTVTSAQKNPTAFYLCASSVDTAPTYEQYFGPGTRLTVT.

The genes are TRBV19 and TRBJ1-2, with D maybe TRBD1 (6 bases). This CDR3 is 13 amino acids long. V lost 8 bases and J lost 5, with 15 bases in between. Germline lookup yields CDR1 LNHDA and CDR2 SQIVND (reference sequence). The CDR3 protein is CASFPTGDYGYTF. The CDR3 DNA is TGTGCCAGTTTCCCGACAGGTGATTATGGCTACACCTTC.

Only a few counts were recorded for this clone. This chain links TRBV9 with TRBJ2-5; tentative D call: TRBD2 (6 bases). With the DNA end fitting TRBJ2-7 better, the J assignment may be wrong. The CDR3 runs to 14 residues. Germline lookup yields CDR1 SGDLS and CDR2 YYNGEE. CDR3 coding DNA: TGTGCCAGCAGCGTAGGGACTACGCACTACGAGCAGTACTTC. Translated: CASSVGTTHYEQYF.